This T cell receptor (beta chain) emerged from a study of blood T cell repertoires in COVID-19. At the level of the study: Acute-phase and convalescent COVID-19 samples originated in the United States, Italy and Spain. Sources were T cells, B-cell-depleted T cells, or PBMCs; the material itself was cDNA or gDNA.

Trimming removed 4 bases from V and 6 bases from J, with 12 bases in between. This CDR3 contains 14 residues. Germline V gene data show CDR1 as LGHNA and CDR2 as YSLEER. Original analysis: The assay estimated nucleated cells by amplifying reference gene primers. TCRdb keeps only in-frame clones here, not all; method: immunoSEQ multiplex PCR. V, J and clone size reflect that table, while D and trimming were determined from the DNA. The table lists roughly 180,000 clones, less than 90% of them singletons. The source material was peripheral blood. The receptor comes from a man aged 65 to 85 with active or convalescent COVID-19. This chain connects TRBV4-3 to TRBJ2-2; D not resolved. In nucleotides, the CDR3 is TGCGCCAGCAGCCCCGACTCATCCGCCGGGGAGCTGTTTTTT. It specifies CASSPDSSAGELFF.